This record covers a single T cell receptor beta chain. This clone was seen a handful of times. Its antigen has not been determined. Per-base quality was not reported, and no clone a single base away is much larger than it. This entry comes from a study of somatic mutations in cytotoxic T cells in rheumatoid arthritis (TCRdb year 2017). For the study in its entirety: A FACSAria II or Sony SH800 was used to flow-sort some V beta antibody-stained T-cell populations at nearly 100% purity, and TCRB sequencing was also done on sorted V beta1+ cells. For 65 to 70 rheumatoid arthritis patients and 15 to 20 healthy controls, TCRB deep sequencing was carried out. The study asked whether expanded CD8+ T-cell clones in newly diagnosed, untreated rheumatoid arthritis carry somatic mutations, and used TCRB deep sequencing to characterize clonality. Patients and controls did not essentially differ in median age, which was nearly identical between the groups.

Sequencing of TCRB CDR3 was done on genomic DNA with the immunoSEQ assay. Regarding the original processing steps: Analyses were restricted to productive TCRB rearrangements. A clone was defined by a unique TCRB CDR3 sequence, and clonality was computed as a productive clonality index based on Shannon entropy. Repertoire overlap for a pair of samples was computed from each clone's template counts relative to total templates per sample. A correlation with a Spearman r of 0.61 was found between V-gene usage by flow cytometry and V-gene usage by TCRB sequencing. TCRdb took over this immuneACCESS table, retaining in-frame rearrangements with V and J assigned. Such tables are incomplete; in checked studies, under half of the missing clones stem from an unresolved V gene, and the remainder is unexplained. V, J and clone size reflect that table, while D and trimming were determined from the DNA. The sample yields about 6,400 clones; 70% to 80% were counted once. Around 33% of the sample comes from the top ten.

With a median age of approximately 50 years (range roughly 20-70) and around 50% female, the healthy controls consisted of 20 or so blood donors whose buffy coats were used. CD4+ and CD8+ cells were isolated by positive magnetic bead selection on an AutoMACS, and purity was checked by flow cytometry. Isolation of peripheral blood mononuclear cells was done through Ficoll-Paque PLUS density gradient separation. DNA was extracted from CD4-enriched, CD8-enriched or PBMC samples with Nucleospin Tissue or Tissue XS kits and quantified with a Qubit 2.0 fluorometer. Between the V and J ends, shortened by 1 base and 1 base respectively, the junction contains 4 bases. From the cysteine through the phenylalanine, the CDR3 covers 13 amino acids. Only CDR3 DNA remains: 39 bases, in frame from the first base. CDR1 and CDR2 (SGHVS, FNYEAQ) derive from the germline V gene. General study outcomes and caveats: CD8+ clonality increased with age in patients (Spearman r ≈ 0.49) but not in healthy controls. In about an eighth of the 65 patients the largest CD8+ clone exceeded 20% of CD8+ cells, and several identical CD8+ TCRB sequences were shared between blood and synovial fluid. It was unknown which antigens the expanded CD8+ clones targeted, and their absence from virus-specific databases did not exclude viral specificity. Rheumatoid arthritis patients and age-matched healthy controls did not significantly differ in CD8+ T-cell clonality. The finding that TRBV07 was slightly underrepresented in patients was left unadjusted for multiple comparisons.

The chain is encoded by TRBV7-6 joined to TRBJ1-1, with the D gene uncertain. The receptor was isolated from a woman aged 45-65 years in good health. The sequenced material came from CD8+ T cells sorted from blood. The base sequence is TGTGCCAGCAGCTTAGTAGAGAACACTGAAGCTTTCTTT. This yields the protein CASSLVENTEAFF.